One sample yielded the 30 T cell receptor beta chains listed below, sequenced in a study of blood T cell repertoires in COVID-19. Sequencing used immunoSEQ multiplex PCR; TCRdb keeps in-frame clones, though not all of them. The table shows around 160,000 clones, with 81% occurring only once. The sequencing input was peripheral blood. All receptors come from a human donor with acute or convalescent COVID-19. The donor label of this sample is uncertain.

The rearrangement joins TRBV27 to TRBJ2-3; D gene ambiguous. CDR3 length equals 15 residues. Deletions cut 3 bases from V and 4 bases from J, with 14 bases between. CDR1 MNHEY and CDR2 SMNVEV come from the germline V gene (reference sequence). CDR3 amino acids: CASSLGRPPPDTQYF. CDR3 sequence (DNA): TGTGCCAGCAGTTTGGGCCGGCCCCCCCCAGATACGCAGTATTTT.

The genes are TRBV10-3 and TRBJ1-1, with 7 bases aligning to TRBD1. J gave up 7 bases and V 3 bases, and 8 bases lay outside the gene matches. The CDR3 has 14 amino acids. Germline assignment: CDR1 ENHRY and CDR2 SYGVKD. DNA of the CDR3: TGTGCCATCAGTGACACCGGGACAGAAGATGAAGCTTTCTTT. As protein: CAISDTGTEDEAFF.

This clone was seen a single time. The rearrangement joins TRBV9 to TRBJ2-3; TRBD1 agrees at 8 bases. With 0 bases clipped from V and 2 bases from J, the junction kept 17 bases outside the gene matches. This CDR3 region has 20 residues. The germline V gene has CDR1 SGDLS and CDR2 YYNGEE. CDR3 sequence: CASSVASYGTGLSTTDTQYF. Here the CDR3 DNA reads TGTGCCAGCAGCGTAGCTAGTTACGGGACAGGTCTTTCCACCACAGATACGCAGTATTTT.

The rearrangement links TRBV25-1 to TRBJ2-3; D ambiguous. Germline V gene sequence: CDR1 MGHDK, CDR2 SYGVNS. V lost 1 base and J lost 1, with 12 bases in between. There are 16 residues in the CDR3. The CDR3 DNA follows: TGTGCCAGCAGTGAATCGAGAGCGTGGGGCACAGATACGCAGTATTTT. This sequence encodes CASSESRAWGTDTQYF.

The CDR3 here is CASSQDRAYYGYTF. Written as DNA, the CDR3 is TGCGCCAGCAGCCAAGACAGGGCTTACTATGGCTACACCTTC. The chain has TRBV4-1 and TRBJ1-2, with D tentatively TRBD1 (5 bases). Germline loops: CDR1 MGHRA, CDR2 YSYEKL. This CDR3 comprises 14 residues. Trimming pared 0 bases from V and 3 bases from J, leaving 8 bases between.

This clone has only a few counts. V gene TRBV3-1 (or the pseudogene TRBV3-2) combines with J gene TRBJ2-5, with a weak D call TRBD1 (5 bases). Germline values: CDR1 LGHDT, CDR2 YNNKEL (reference sequence). V lost 4 bases, J lost 5 bases, and 8 bases lay in between. CDR3 length equals 12 residues. The CDR3 is CASSRGVETQYF. CDR3 coding DNA: TGTGCCAGCAGCCGGGGCGTTGAGACCCAGTACTTC.

The chain combines TRBV3-1 (or the pseudogene TRBV3-2) with TRBJ2-2; 7 nucleotides match TRBD1. The germline V gene encodes CDR1 LGHDT and CDR2 YNNKEL (reference sequence). The CDR3 consists of 16 residues. The V segment lost 4 bases and the J segment 4 bases; nucleotides outside the gene matches: 9. The CDR3 is CASSRYTGASTGELFF. CDR3 sequence (DNA): TGTGCCAGCAGCCGGTACACAGGGGCTTCCACCGGGGAGCTGTTTTTT.

The chain links TRBV10-3 to TRBJ2-7, with 10 bases that match TRBD1. Germline lookup yields CDR1 ENHRY and CDR2 SYGVKD. This CDR3 has 13 residues. The trim removed 6 bases at V and 6 bases at J, leaving 5 bases unmatched. CDR3 nucleotides: TGTGCCATCAGGCGGGACAGGGGATTCGAGCAGTACGTC. Amino acids: CAIRRDRGFEQYV.

The chain carries TRBV5-1 and TRBJ1-2; 9 nucleotides match TRBD1. Germline assignment: CDR1 SGHRS and CDR2 YFSETQ. Germline trimming cut 6 bases from V and 4 bases from J; bases unmatched to any gene: 7. The CDR3 is 14 residues long. The CDR3 spells CASTGQGASYGYTF. DNA for the CDR3: TGCGCCAGCACGGGACAGGGAGCCTCCTATGGCTACACCTTC.

A note on this clone: Because the CDR3's place on the DNA is in doubt, the DNA is left out and the CDR3 is given as listed by TCRdb. V is TRBV5-1 and J is TRBJ1-1. The V gene's germline CDR1 is SGHRS and CDR2 YFSETQ. Including both end residues, the CDR3 is 15 amino acids long. The CDR3 is CASSLTFGGPTEAFF.

The chain combines TRBV6-5 with TRBJ1-2; possibly TRBD1 for D (6 bases). Per the germline V gene, CDR1 is MNHEY and CDR2 is SVGAGI. Trimming took 7 bases from V and 8 from J, leaving 14 bases between them. This CDR3 region has 12 residues. The CDR3 reads CASNLQGLGYTF. CDR3 bases: TGTGCCAGCAACCTACAGGGCCTCGGCTACACCTTC.

The chain has TRBV23-1 and TRBJ2-5, with 7 bases fitting TRBD1. TRBV23-1 carries the ORF label, with uncertain function. CDR3 length: 12 amino acids. Trimming cost V 9 bases and J 5 bases; bases outside gene matches: 6. The CDR3 sequence is CARQGPGETQYF. As DNA, the CDR3 is TGCGCCAGACAGGGGCCCGGGGAGACCCAGTACTTC.

The chain links TRBV6-5 to TRBJ1-1; 8 bases fit TRBD1. The J segment lost 7 bases and the V segment lost 6 bases, leaving 4 bases of the junction unmatched. The CDR3 runs to 12 residues. Germline loops: CDR1 MNHEY, CDR2 SVGAGI. CDR3 sequence reads: CASRNRGGEAFF. The CDR3 DNA reads as TGTGCCAGCAGGAACAGGGGGGGTGAAGCTTTCTTT.

This clone has just one count. This chain connects TRBV4-1 to TRBJ2-5; D remains ambiguous. CDR1 and CDR2 (germline): MGHRA, YSYEKL. This CDR3 spans 14 amino acids. V dropped 1 base and J dropped 2 bases, with 8 bases sitting between them. CDR3 DNA: TGCGCCAGCAGCCAAGTGGGCTTTCAAGAGACCCAGTACTTC. Protein sequence: CASSQVGFQETQYF.

The V call is TRBV4-2, the J call TRBJ1-2; TRBD1 aligns across 10 bases. The CDR3 loop spans 14 amino acids. Germline loops: CDR1 LGHNA, CDR2 YNFKEQ. After removal of 1 base from V and 4 bases from J, the junction contained 0 bases not matched to a gene. The CDR3 region has the DNA TGTGCCAGCAGCCAAGGACAGGGGGCCTATGGCTACACCTTC. Amino acids: CASSQGQGAYGYTF.

This clone has only one observation. The chain links TRBV3-1 (or the pseudogene TRBV3-2) to TRBJ2-5; the D is unclear. Germline V CDR1 and CDR2: LGHDT, YNNKEL (reference sequence). Trimming took off 4 bases at V and 3 bases at J, with 6 bases between the two ends. The CDR3 extends over 12 amino acids. The CDR3, as DNA: TGTGCCAGCAGCCTATTCGAAGAGACCCAGTACTTC. Translating gives CASSLFEETQYF.

The chain links TRBV15 to TRBJ2-2; D unclear. Trimming cost V 0 bases and J 5 bases, with 13 bases left between them. The germline V gene encodes CDR1 LNHNV and CDR2 YYDKDF (reference sequence). The CDR3 is 16 amino acids. The CDR3 here is CATSRDHHGATGELFF. CDR3 bases: TGTGCCACCAGCAGAGATCATCACGGAGCAACCGGGGAGCTGTTTTTT.

J is TRBJ2-5 and V is TRBV24-1; tentatively, D is TRBD1 (6 bases). Germline V gene sequence: CDR1 KGHDR, CDR2 SFDVKD. This CDR3 region has 15 residues. V lost 9 bases and J 1 base, leaving 17 bases between the germline ends. CDR3 sequence: CATRGGGLGQETQYF. CDR3 sequence (DNA): TGTGCCACCCGAGGTGGGGGCCTCGGCCAAGAGACCCAGTACTTC.

V gene TRBV9 combines with J gene TRBJ2-3; 9 nucleotides line up with TRBD1. The CDR3 is made up of 16 amino acids. The trim removed 0 bases at V and 5 bases at J, leaving 7 bases unmatched. Germline lookup yields CDR1 SGDLS and CDR2 YYNGEE. CDR3 residues: CASSVEGGTGLDTQYF. The CDR3 DNA reads as TGTGCCAGCAGCGTAGAGGGAGGGACAGGGTTAGATACGCAGTATTTT. Together with reference TRBV9 and TRBJ2-3, the CDR3 gives the full variable domain: DSGVTQTPKHLITATGQRVTLRCSPRSGDLSVYWYQQSLDQGLQFLIQYYNGEERAKGNILERFSAQQFPDLHSELNLSSLELGDSALYFCASSVEGGTGLDTQYFGPGTRLTVL.

The rearrangement links TRBV5-1 to TRBJ2-3; 13 bases are a match to TRBD2. This CDR3 has 16 residues. Trimming removed 4 bases from V and 3 bases from J; junction bases left unmatched: 5. The germline gives CDR1 SGHRS, CDR2 YFSETQ. In DNA form, the CDR3 reads TGCGCCAGCAGCCCGACGGGACTAGCGGGGACAGATACGCAGTATTTT. It yields the protein CASSPTGLAGTDTQYF.

The chain uses TRBV10-3 and TRBJ1-6, with D perhaps matching TRBD1 (5 bases). CDR3 length: 13 amino acids. Germline CDR1 ENHRY, CDR2 SYGVKD. Trimming pared 6 bases from V and 6 bases from J, leaving 9 bases between. The CDR3 loop reads CAIRGGANSPLHF. The CDR3 nucleotides are TGTGCCATCAGGGGAGGGGCTAATTCACCCCTCCACTTT.

The V call is TRBV5-5, the J call TRBJ1-2; 7 bases are shared with TRBD1. CDR1 and CDR2 from the germline V gene are SGHKS and YYEKEE (reference sequence). V gave up 4 bases and J gave up 5 bases; unmatched junction bases: 5. This CDR3 has 13 residues. The CDR3 DNA sequence: TGTGCCAGCAGCGCGGACAGGAATTATGGCTACACCTTC. It specifies CASSADRNYGYTF.

V usage is TRBV2 and J usage is TRBJ2-1; D remains ambiguous. Germline V gene sequence: CDR1 SNHLY, CDR2 FYNNEI. Deletions cut 8 bases from V and 0 bases from J, with 23 bases between. CDR3 length: 18 residues. CDR3: CASAWAADRISSYNEQFF. CDR3 in DNA: TGTGCCAGCGCCTGGGCAGCCGACCGAATTAGCTCCTACAATGAGCAGTTCTTC.

The genes are TRBV20-1 and TRBJ1-2; maybe TRBD1 (5 bases). V lost 6 bases and J lost 8, with 13 bases in between. The germline gives CDR1 DFQATT, CDR2 SNEGSKA (reference sequence). The CDR3 extends over 11 amino acids. In DNA, the CDR3 is TGCAGTGCCGGGACGGCGGGGGGCTACACCTTC. Protein: CSAGTAGGYTF.

V and J are TRBV11-2 and TRBJ2-1; D unresolved. Trimming stripped 8 bases from V and 7 bases from J, with 9 bases between. The CDR3 sequence is 11 residues long. CDR1 and CDR2 from the germline V gene are SGHAT and FQNNGV. The CDR3 bases are TGTGCCAGCTCCCTAAGAAATGAGCAGTTCTTC. Its protein is CASSLRNEQFF.

The rearrangement links TRBV3-1 (or the pseudogene TRBV3-2) to TRBJ2-3; D is unclear. The germline V gene has CDR1 LGHDT and CDR2 YNNKEL (reference sequence). The CDR3 has 13 residues. The V and J ends lost 4 bases and 2 bases respectively, with 7 bases between them. CDR3 bases: TGTGCCAGCAGCCCTGGCCCCACAGATACGCAGTATTTT. It is translated as CASSPGPTDTQYF.

This clone was detected only a few times. J is TRBJ1-1 and V is TRBV11-2, with TRBD1 matching 7 bases. CDR3 length: 12 residues. Germline V gives CDR1 SGHAT, CDR2 FQNNGV. Losses at the gene ends were 4 bases for V and 12 bases for J; bases not matched to a gene: 8. The CDR3 region has the DNA TGTGCCAGCAGCTACGGGACAGAGAAAACTTTCTTT. This sequence encodes CASSYGTEKTFF.

The chain joins TRBV7-9 to TRBJ2-2; 8 bases agree with TRBD2. V trimming: 5 bases; J trimming: 6 bases; junction bases outside the gene matches: 5. This CDR3 has 14 residues. Germline assignment: CDR1 SEHNR and CDR2 FQNEAQ (reference sequence). CDR3 sequence: CASSPHGGAGELFF. The CDR3 coding sequence is TGTGCCAGCAGCCCCCACGGGGGGGCCGGGGAGCTGTTTTTT.

This chain joins TRBV18 and TRBJ1-4; weak D call: TRBD1 (5 bases). Trimming shortened V by 3 bases and J by 8 bases, and 16 bases separated the two germline ends. The germline CDR1 and CDR2 sequences are KGHSH and LQKENI. CDR3 length: 15 residues. CDR3 bases: TGTGCCAGCTCACCCGACGGGGGGTGGGAAGAAAAACTGTTTTTT. Its translation is CASSPDGGWEEKLFF.

The J gene is TRBJ1-1, the V gene TRBV4-1; a possible D gene is TRBD1 (5 bases). Germline CDR1 is MGHRA and CDR2 is YSYEKL. The CDR3 runs 13 residues. V lost 4 bases and J 3 bases, leaving 9 bases between the germline ends. CDR3 bases: TGCGCCAGCAGCCGGGGGGGTTACACTGAAGCTTTCTTT. Its translation is CASSRGGYTEAFF.